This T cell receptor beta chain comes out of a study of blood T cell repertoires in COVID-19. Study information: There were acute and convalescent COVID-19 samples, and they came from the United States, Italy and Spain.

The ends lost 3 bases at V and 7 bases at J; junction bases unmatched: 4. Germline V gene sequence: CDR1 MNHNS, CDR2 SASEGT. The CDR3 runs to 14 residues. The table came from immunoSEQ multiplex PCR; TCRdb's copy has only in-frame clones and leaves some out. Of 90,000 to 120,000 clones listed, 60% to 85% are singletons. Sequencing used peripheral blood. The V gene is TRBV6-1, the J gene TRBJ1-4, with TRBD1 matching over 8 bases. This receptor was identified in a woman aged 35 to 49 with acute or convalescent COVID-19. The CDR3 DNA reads TGTGCCAGCAGTGAGAGGGGACAGGCTGAAAAACTGTTTTTT. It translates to CASSERGQAEKLFF.